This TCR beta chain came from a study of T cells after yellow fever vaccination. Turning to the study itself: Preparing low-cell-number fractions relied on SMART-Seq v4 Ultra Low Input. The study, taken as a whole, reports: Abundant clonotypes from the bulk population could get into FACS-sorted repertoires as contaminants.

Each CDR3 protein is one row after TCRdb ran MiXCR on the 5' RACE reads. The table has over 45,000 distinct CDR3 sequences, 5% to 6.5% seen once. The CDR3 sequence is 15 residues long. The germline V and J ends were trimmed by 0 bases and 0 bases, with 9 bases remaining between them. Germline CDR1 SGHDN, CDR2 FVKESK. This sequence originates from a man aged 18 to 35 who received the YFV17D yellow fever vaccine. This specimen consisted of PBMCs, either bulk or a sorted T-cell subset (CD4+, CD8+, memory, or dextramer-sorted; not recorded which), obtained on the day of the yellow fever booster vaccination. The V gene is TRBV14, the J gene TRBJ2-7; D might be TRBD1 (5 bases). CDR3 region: CASSQDHQGSYEQYV. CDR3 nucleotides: TGTGCCAGCAGCCAAGATCATCAGGGCTCCTACGAGCAGTACGTC.